This T cell receptor beta chain appears in the sequencing data of a study of patients and donors after allogeneic stem cell transplantation (TCRdb year 2020). This clonotype was seen at least ten times. Its recognized antigen is unknown. The input lacks base qualities; no much larger clone sits a single base away. Preparation of the library involved RT-PCR. Sequenced on a NextSeq 550. The public reads were run again by TCRdb, first through fastp at Q25 and then through MiXCR, and only productive beta chains were kept. A single entry per CDR3 protein holds the most common genes and DNA from its merged rows. The table for this sample lists approximately 90,000 distinct CDR3 sequences; 4% to 5% of them were counted only once. The ten most abundant clones make up less than 3% of the sample. The source of this sequence is a human donor who was either an allogeneic HSCT recipient or a stem cell or donor lymphocyte infusion donor (not recorded which). It is not recorded whose cells these are; they may come from a transplant donor. Sequencing input: blood, either unsorted or a sorted T cell fraction (not recorded which).

DNA sequence: TGTGCCAGCAGCTTAGGTCCGAGTAGCGGGAGGCGGTACAATGAGCAGTTCTTC. Translated, this gives CASSLGPSSGRRYNEQFF. The chain uses TRBV7-8 and TRBJ2-1; 10 nucleotides in the junction match TRBD2. Looking up the germline V gene yields CDR1 SGHVS and CDR2 FQNEAQ. The germline V and J ends show losses of 1 base and 4 bases respectively, and no gene match explains 10 bases of the junction. The CDR3 sequence holds 18 residues, the cysteine and phenylalanine included. The kept DNA is CDR3 alone, 54 bases in frame from the first base.